These 20 T cell receptor beta chains were all obtained from the same sample, sequenced in a study of early T cells in non-severe SARS-CoV-2 infection. TCRdb re-called the 5' RACE reads with MiXCR, one entry per CDR3 protein. The table shows 56,000 or so distinct CDR3 sequences, with about 11% occurring only once. The sample was whole blood. The receptors stem from an adult who was a healthcare worker with PCR-confirmed SARS-CoV-2 infection or an uninfected control (not recorded which).

The chain couples TRBV6-1 to TRBJ1-2; D unclear. V was trimmed by 0 bases and J by 5 bases, leaving 19 bases between them. Per germline, CDR1 MNHNS and CDR2 SASEGT. The CDR3 has 17 residues. The CDR3 protein is CASSEAAVLVFGYGYTF. The DNA of the CDR3 is TGTGCCAGCAGTGAAGCCGCCGTATTAGTATTTGGGTATGGCTACACCTTC.

In its sample, this clonotype was seen many times. The chain recombines TRBV5-1 with TRBJ2-1; TRBD2 might be the D (5 bases). The CDR3 loop spans 14 amino acids. Germline V CDR1 and CDR2: SGHRS, YFSETQ. Trimming stripped 1 base from V and 9 bases from J, with 14 bases between. CDR3 nucleotide sequence: TGCGCCAGCAGCTTGAAACTAGATTCTGGTGAGCAGTTCTTC. As protein: CASSLKLDSGEQFF.

This clonotype was detected many times. This rearrangement joins TRBV2 to TRBJ2-3, with 15 bases identical to TRBD2. CDR1 and CDR2 (germline): SNHLY, FYNNEI. The CDR3 extends over 15 amino acids. J was trimmed by 8 bases and V by 6 bases; bases with no gene match: 6. CDR3 in DNA: TGTGCCAGCAGATTGGGACTAGCGGGAGGAGGTACGCAGTATTTT. This sequence encodes CASRLGLAGGGTQYF.

This clonotype was observed many times. CDR3 region: CASSQEVRRDGVEQFF. The CDR3 region has the DNA TGTGCCAGCAGCCAAGAGGTACGGCGGGACGGTGTTGAGCAGTTCTTC. This chain uses TRBV4-2 with TRBJ2-1, with a tentative D call TRBD2 (6 bases). The CDR3 spans 16 residues. Germline values: CDR1 LGHNA, CDR2 YNFKEQ. Trimming shortened V by 0 bases and J by 9 bases, and 18 bases separated the two germline ends.

This clonotype was seen only a few times. Here the CDR3 reads CASGGQSYNSPLHF. The CDR3 coding sequence is TGTGCCAGCGGAGGACAGTCCTATAATTCACCCCTCCACTTT. V usage is TRBV2 and J usage is TRBJ1-6, with D perhaps matching TRBD1 (6 bases). The CDR3 extends over 14 amino acids. The V end was cut by 8 bases, the J end by 1 base, with 9 bases between. Per the germline V gene, CDR1 is SNHLY and CDR2 is FYNNEI.

This clonotype was seen many times. CDR3 nucleotide sequence: TGTGCCAGCAGTCTTAGCGGGAGTGTCTACAATGAGCAGTTCTTC. Translating gives CASSLSGSVYNEQFF. This chain links TRBV12-3 or TRBV12-4 with TRBJ2-1; 9 bases align to TRBD2. The V gene end was trimmed by 5 bases and the J gene end by 3 bases; junction bases not matched to a gene: 5. The CDR3 is 15 amino acids.

This clonotype was seen repeatedly, ten times or more. J is TRBJ2-7 and V is TRBV25-1; 10 bases line up with TRBD2. CDR3 length: 16 amino acids. V gave up 1 base and J gave up 3 bases; unmatched junction bases: 6. Per germline, CDR1 MGHDK and CDR2 SYGVNS. The CDR3: CASSESGSGRFYEQYF. For the CDR3, the DNA is TGTGCCAGCAGTGAATCGGGTAGCGGGAGGTTCTACGAGCAGTACTTC.

This clonotype occurred once. The genes are TRBV11-2 and TRBJ2-7, with D maybe TRBD1 (5 bases). The CDR3 runs 15 residues. Trimming shortened V by 1 base and J by 4 bases, and 14 bases separated the two germline ends. Germline V gene sequence: CDR1 SGHAT, CDR2 FQNNGV. CDR3 sequence: CASSLGIGAKYEQYF. CDR3 DNA sequence: TGTGCCAGCAGCTTAGGAATAGGGGCTAAGTACGAGCAGTACTTC.

V usage is TRBV30 and J usage is TRBJ2-3; no reliable D call. Germline-derived CDR1 and CDR2 are GTSNPN and SVGIG (reference sequence). The CDR3 length is 15 residues. Deletions cut 4 bases from V and 0 bases from J, with 14 bases between. The chain's CDR3 is CAWTPAAASTDTQYF. The CDR3 DNA is TGTGCCTGGACCCCCGCGGCGGCTAGCACAGATACGCAGTATTTT. Full variable domain (outside the CDR3, taken from reference TRBV30 and TRBJ2-3): SQTIHQWPATLVQPVGSPLSLECTVEGTSNPNLYWYRQAAGRGLQLLFYSVGIGQISSEVPQNLSASRPQDRQFILSSKKLLLSDSGFYLCAWTPAAASTDTQYFGPGTRLTVL.

There are a few counts of this clonotype. This chain uses TRBV7-2 with TRBJ2-2, with D unresolved. Germline V gene data show CDR1 as SGHTA and CDR2 as FQGNSA. Between the trimmed V and J ends, which lost 5 bases and 4 bases, there was a span of 14 bases. The CDR3 extends over 15 amino acids. The CDR3 DNA is TGTGCCAGCAGCCAGACGGACGGCTTCACCGGGGAGCTGTTTTTT. Translated, it gives CASSQTDGFTGELFF.

This clonotype has only a few counts. The genes are TRBV7-8 and TRBJ1-2; 9 bases agree with TRBD1. The CDR3 contains 13 residues. V lost 5 bases to trimming and J lost 8 bases; unmatched junction nucleotides: 6. Germline loops: CDR1 SGHVS, CDR2 FQNEAQ. The CDR3 region has the DNA TGTGCCAGCAGCCACAGGACAGGGGCCGGCTACACCTTC. This gives the protein CASSHRTGAGYTF. Together with reference TRBV7-8 and TRBJ1-2, the CDR3 gives the full variable domain: GAGVSQSPRYKVAKRGQDVALRCDPISGHVSLFWYQQALGQGPEFLTYFQNEAQLDKSGLPSDRFFAERPEGSVSTLKIQRTQQEDSAVYLCASSHRTGAGYTFGSGTRLTVV.

This clonotype was seen repeatedly, ten times or more. The rearrangement joins TRBV6-5 to TRBJ2-1, with D possibly called TRBD1 or TRBD2 (5 bases each). From germline, CDR1 is MNHEY and CDR2 SVGAGI. The CDR3 runs to 12 residues. The V end lost 3 bases, the J end lost 9 bases, and 9 bases lay between the germline ends. CDR3 amino acids: CASSYSGTEQFF. The CDR3 DNA is TGTGCCAGCAGTTATTCCGGGACTGAGCAGTTCTTC.

At least ten counts were recorded for this clonotype. J is TRBJ1-5 and V is TRBV12-3 or TRBV12-4; 12 nucleotides agree with TRBD1. The trim removed 6 bases at V and 2 bases at J, leaving 8 bases unmatched. The CDR3 contains 17 residues. The CDR3 sequence: CASRPGTGGFGNQPQHF. Here the CDR3 DNA reads TGTGCCAGCAGACCGGGGACAGGGGGCTTCGGCAATCAGCCCCAGCATTTT.

In its sample, this clonotype was seen many times. The genes are TRBV6-5 and TRBJ2-3; D is perhaps TRBD2 (6 bases). The CDR3 loop spans 14 amino acids. V lost 7 bases and J 4 bases, leaving 15 bases between the germline ends. Germline loops: CDR1 MNHEY, CDR2 SVGAGI. The CDR3 DNA sequence: TGTGCCAGCACCGGACCGGGAGCGGCAGATACGCAGTATTTT. It yields the protein CASTGPGAADTQYF.

In this sample, this clonotype turned up many times. The rearrangement links TRBV20-1 to TRBJ2-1; TRBD1 matches 7 bases. The V and J ends lost 2 bases and 8 bases, in that order; junction bases with no gene match: 9. The CDR3 loop spans 14 amino acids. Germline loops: CDR1 DFQATT, CDR2 SNEGSKA (reference sequence). In DNA, the CDR3 is TGCAGTGCTAGACTCCGGACAGGTGGCGATGAGCAGTTCTTC. This sequence encodes CSARLRTGGDEQFF.

This chain's CDR3 is CASSPDIRANEQYF. The CDR3 coding sequence is TGTGCCAGCAGTCCCGACATAAGGGCTAACGAGCAGTACTTC. This chain joins TRBV12-3 or TRBV12-4 and TRBJ2-7, with D unresolved. Trimming took off 5 bases at V and 5 bases at J, with 16 bases between the two ends. This CDR3 has 14 amino acids.

The rearrangement links TRBV6-5 to TRBJ2-1, with D unresolved. Per germline, CDR1 MNHEY and CDR2 SVGAGI. CDR3 length: 16 amino acids. Between the trimmed V and J ends, which lost 6 bases and 0 bases, there was a span of 15 bases. The CDR3 loop is CASSLKPRSSYNEQFF. The CDR3 coding sequence is TGTGCCAGCAGCCTCAAACCCAGGAGCTCCTACAATGAGCAGTTCTTC.

V gene TRBV10-3 combines with J gene TRBJ2-1; the match to TRBD2 covers 9 bases. J was trimmed by 5 bases and V by 6 bases; bases with no gene match: 2. The germline V gene encodes CDR1 ENHRY and CDR2 SYGVKD. There are 13 residues in the CDR3. This chain's CDR3 is CAISPSGNNEQFF. The CDR3, as DNA: TGTGCCATCAGCCCTAGCGGGAACAATGAGCAGTTCTTC.

This clonotype was detected only a few times. This chain links TRBV29-1 with TRBJ2-3, with 8 bases aligning to TRBD1. This CDR3 spans 15 amino acids. Germline lookup yields CDR1 SQVTM and CDR2 ANQGSEA. V was clipped by 7 bases and J by 5 bases; unmatched bases: 14. The CDR3 bases are TGCAGCGCTAGACTGGGGCAGGGGGCAGGAGATACGCAGTATTTT. Amino acid sequence: CSARLGQGAGDTQYF.

In this sample, this clonotype turned up a few times. The rearrangement joins TRBV4-3 to TRBJ2-1, with 7 bases aligning to TRBD2. The CDR3 contains 15 residues. Germline V gene sequence: CDR1 LGHNA, CDR2 YSLEER. The V gene end was trimmed by 6 bases and the J gene end by 5 bases; junction bases not matched to a gene: 10. DNA of the CDR3: TGCGCCAGCAGTCTGTCGGGACTAAGACACAATGAGCAGTTCTTC. Amino acid sequence: CASSLSGLRHNEQFF.